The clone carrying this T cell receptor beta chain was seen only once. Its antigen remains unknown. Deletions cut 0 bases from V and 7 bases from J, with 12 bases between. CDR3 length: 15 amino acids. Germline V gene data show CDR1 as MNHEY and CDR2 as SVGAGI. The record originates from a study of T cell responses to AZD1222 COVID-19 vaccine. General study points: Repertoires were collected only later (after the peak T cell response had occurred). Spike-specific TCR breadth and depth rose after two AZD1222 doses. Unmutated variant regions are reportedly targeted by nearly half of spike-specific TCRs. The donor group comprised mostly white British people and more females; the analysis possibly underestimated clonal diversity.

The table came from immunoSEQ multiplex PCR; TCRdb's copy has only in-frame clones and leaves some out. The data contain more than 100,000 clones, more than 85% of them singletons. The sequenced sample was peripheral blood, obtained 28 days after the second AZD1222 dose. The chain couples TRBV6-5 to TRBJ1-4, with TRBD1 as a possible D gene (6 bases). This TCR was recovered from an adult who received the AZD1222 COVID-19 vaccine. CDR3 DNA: TGTGCCAGCAGTTACTCGGGGCCAGGGGCTGAAAAACTGTTTTTT. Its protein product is CASSYSGPGAEKLFF.